This T cell receptor beta chain was sequenced during a study of identical twins. Study findings and constraints: Model-predicted out-of-frame TCR alpha sharing fell below observed values in monozygotic twins. The study drew conclusions from cross-sectional statistical analysis, not from following the same donors.

TCRdb passed the 5' RACE reads through MiXCR, listing each CDR3 protein once. The sample carries around 340,000 distinct CDR3 sequences, approximately 13% recorded once. This clonotype came up a few times. Its antigen is not identified. The same data also went into a second study, on yellow fever vaccine responses in identical twins. That source reports: Among the twins, the vaccine T cell response reportedly seemed partly convergent and partly personalized.

The TCR was taken from a woman aged 18 to 35 in good health. Sequenced material: CD8+ T cells sorted from blood.

The CDR3 sequence: CASGLGFTEAFF. In DNA form, the CDR3 reads TGTGCCAGCGGACTGGGGTTCACTGAAGCTTTCTTT. The rearrangement uses TRBV6-2 or TRBV6-3 and TRBJ1-1; D unclear. Germline values: CDR1 MNHEY, CDR2 SVGEGT. Trimming stripped 8 bases from V and 4 bases from J, with 11 bases between. The CDR3 totals 12 residues.